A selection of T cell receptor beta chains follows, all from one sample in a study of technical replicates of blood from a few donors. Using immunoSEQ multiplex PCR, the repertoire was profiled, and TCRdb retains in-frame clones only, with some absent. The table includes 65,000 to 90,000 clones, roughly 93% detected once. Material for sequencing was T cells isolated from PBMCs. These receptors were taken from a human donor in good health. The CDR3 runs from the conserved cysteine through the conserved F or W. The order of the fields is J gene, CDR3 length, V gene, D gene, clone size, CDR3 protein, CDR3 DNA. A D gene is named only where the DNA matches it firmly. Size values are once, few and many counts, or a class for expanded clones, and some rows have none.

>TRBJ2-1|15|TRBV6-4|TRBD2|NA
CASQREAGVNNEQFF
TGTGCCAGCCAGCGGGAAGCGGGAGTGAACAATGAGCAGTTCTTC
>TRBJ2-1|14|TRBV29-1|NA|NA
CSVEGWRNYNEQFF
TGCAGCGTTGAAGGGTGGAGGAATTACAATGAGCAGTTCTTC
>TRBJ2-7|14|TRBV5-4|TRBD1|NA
CASSLWNLRGEQYF
TGTGCCAGCAGCCTTTGGAATCTCAGGGGGGAGCAGTACTTC
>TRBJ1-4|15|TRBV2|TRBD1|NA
CASSTTGATNEKLFF
TGTGCCAGCAGTACTACAGGGGCAACTAATGAAAAACTGTTTTTT
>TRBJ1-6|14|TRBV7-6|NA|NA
CASSLEIQGNTLHF
TGTGCCAGCAGCTTAGAAATCCAGGGGAACACCCTCCACTTT
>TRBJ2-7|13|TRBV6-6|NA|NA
CASSTAGTREQYF
TGTGCCAGCAGTACCGCCGGTACCCGCGAGCAGTACTTC
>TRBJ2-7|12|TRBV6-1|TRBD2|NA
CASSTWGGEQYF
TGTGCCAGCAGTACATGGGGGGGAGAGCAGTACTTC
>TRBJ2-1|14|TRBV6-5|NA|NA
CASSLLVSHNEQFF
TGTGCCAGCAGCCTACTAGTATCCCACAATGAGCAGTTCTTC
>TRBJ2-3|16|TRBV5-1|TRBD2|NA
CASRTSGLTSTDTQYF
TGCGCCAGCCGGACTAGCGGACTGACTAGCACAGATACGCAGTATTTT
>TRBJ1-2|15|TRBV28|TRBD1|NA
CASSYVLTGSGGYTF
TGTGCCAGCAGTTACGTACTGACAGGGAGTGGAGGCTACACCTTC
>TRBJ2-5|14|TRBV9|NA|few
CASSVGSQQETQYF
TGTGCCAGCAGCGTAGGGAGTCAGCAAGAGACCCAGTACTTC
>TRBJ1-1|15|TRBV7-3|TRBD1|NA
CASSLLGQGNTEAFF
TGTGCCAGCAGCCTACTCGGACAGGGGAACACTGAAGCTTTCTTT
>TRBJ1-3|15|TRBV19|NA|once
CASSMVAGYGNTIYF
TGTGCCAGTAGTATGGTTGCGGGCTATGGAAACACCATATATTTT
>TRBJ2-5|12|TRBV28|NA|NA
CASSRYQETQYF
TGTGCCAGCAGCCGGTACCAAGAGACCCAGTACTTC
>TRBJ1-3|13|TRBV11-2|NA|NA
CASSSYRENTIYF
TGTGCCAGCAGCTCCTACAGGGAAAACACCATATATTTT
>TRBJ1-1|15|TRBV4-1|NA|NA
CASSQEGQQYTEAFF
TGCGCCAGCAGCCAAGAAGGACAGCAATACACTGAAGCTTTCTTT
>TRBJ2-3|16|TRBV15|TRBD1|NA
CATSRGDRGGSDTQYF
TGTGCCACCAGCAGAGGGGACAGGGGGGGCTCAGATACGCAGTATTTT
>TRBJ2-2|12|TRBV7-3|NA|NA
CASSPNTGELFF
TGTGCCAGCAGCCCAAACACCGGGGAGCTGTTTTTT
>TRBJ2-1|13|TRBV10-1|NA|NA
CAKPGTTYNEQFF
TGCGCGAAACCCGGGACAACCTACAATGAGCAGTTCTTC
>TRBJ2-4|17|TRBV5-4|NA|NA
CASSVNPEPSGKNIQYF
TGTGCCAGCAGCGTAAACCCAGAACCAAGTGGCAAAAACATTCAGTACTTC
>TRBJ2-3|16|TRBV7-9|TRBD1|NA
CASSSTPGQGRDTQYF
TGTGCCAGCAGCTCCACCCCGGGACAGGGGCGAGATACGCAGTATTTT
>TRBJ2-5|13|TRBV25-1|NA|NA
CASNERGLETQYF
TGTGCCAGCAACGAGCGAGGTCTAGAGACCCAGTACTTC
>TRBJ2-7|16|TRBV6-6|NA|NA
CASRESQGRFDYEQYF
TGTGCCAGCAGAGAAAGTCAGGGAAGGTTTGACTACGAGCAGTACTTC
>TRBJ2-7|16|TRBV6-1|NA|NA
CASSAARAGFSYEQYF
TGTGCCAGCAGTGCCGCAAGGGCAGGGTTCTCCTACGAGCAGTACTTC
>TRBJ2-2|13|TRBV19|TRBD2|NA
CATQWGGAGELFF
TGTGCCACCCAATGGGGGGGAGCCGGGGAGCTGTTTTTT
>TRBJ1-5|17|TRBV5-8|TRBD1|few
CASSYYRGSIGNQPQHF
TGTGCCAGCAGCTATTACAGGGGGAGTATAGGCAATCAGCCCCAGCATTTT
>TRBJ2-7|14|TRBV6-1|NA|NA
CASSDRDNSYEQYF
TGTGCCAGCAGTGACCGGGACAACTCCTACGAGCAGTACTTC
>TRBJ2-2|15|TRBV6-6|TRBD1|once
CASSPRGRSSWELFF
TGTGCCAGCAGCCCCAGGGGGCGGTCTAGCTGGGAGCTGTTTTTT
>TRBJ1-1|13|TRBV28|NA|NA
CASRTGGLGEAFF
TGTGCCAGCAGGACGGGGGGGTTGGGGGAAGCTTTCTTT
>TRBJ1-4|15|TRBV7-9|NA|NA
CASSIPGPTGEKLFF
TGTGCCAGCAGCATTCCCGGCCCTACGGGGGAAAAACTGTTTTTT
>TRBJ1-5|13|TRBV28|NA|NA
CASSSTPNQPQHF
TGTGCCAGCAGTTCTACCCCCAATCAGCCCCAGCATTTT
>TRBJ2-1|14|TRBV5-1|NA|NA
CASSLGLRGNEQFF
TGCGCCAGCAGCTTAGGGTTAAGGGGCAATGAGCAGTTCTTC
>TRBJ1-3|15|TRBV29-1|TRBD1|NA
CSVEELGQGGNTIYF
TGCAGCGTTGAAGAACTGGGACAGGGGGGAAACACCATATATTTT
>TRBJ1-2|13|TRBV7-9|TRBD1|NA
CASSWTGTYGYTF
TGTGCCAGCAGCTGGACAGGGACCTATGGCTACACCTTC
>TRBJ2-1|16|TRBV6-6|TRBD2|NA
CASSYYGSGVRNEQFF
TGTGCCAGCAGTTACTACGGTAGCGGGGTTCGTAATGAGCAGTTCTTC
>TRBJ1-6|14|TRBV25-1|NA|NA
CASSAQGRDSPLHF
TGTGCCAGCAGTGCCCAGGGCAGGGATTCACCCCTCCACTTT
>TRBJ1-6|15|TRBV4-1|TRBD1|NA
CASSQEGTGNSPLHF
TGCGCCAGCAGCCAAGAAGGGACAGGAAATTCACCCCTCCACTTT
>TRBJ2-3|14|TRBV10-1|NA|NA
CASSEVATPHTQYF
TGCGCCAGCAGTGAAGTAGCGACCCCCCATACGCAGTATTTT
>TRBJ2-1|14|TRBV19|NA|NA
CASSIRADYNEQFF
TGTGCCAGTAGTATCCGCGCGGACTACAATGAGCAGTTCTTC
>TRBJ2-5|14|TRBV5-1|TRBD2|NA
CASRRTSGEETQYF
TGCGCCAGCAGAAGGACTAGCGGGGAAGAGACCCAGTACTTC
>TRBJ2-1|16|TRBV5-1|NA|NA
CASSFQAFRSDGEQFF
TGCGCCAGCAGCTTTCAGGCCTTCAGATCTGATGGTGAGCAGTTCTTC
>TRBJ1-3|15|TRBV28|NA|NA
CASSPNRQAGNTIYF
TGTGCCAGCAGCCCTAACAGACAGGCTGGAAACACCATATATTTT
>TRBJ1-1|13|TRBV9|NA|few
CASSVGPRTEAFF
TGTGCCAGCAGCGTAGGGCCGAGGACTGAAGCTTTCTTT
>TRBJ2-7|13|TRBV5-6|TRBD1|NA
CASSPTGSYEQYF
TGTGCCAGCAGCCCGACAGGGTCCTACGAGCAGTACTTC
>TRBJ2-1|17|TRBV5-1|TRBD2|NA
CASSLRASGSSYNEQFF
TGCGCCAGCAGCCTGCGGGCCAGCGGGAGCTCCTACAATGAGCAGTTCTTC
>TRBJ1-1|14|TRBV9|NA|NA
CASSVTQVGTEAFF
TGTGCCAGCAGCGTTACACAGGTGGGCACTGAAGCTTTCTTT
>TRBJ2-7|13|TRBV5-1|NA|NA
CASSLAGSYEQYF
TGCGCCAGCAGCTTGGCCGGGTCCTACGAGCAGTACTTC
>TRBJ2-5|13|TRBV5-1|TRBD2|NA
CASRAGGAETQYF
TGCGCCAGTCGGGCGGGGGGCGCGGAGACCCAGTACTTC
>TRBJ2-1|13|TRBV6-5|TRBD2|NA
CATGTSGNDEQFF
TGTGCCACCGGGACTAGCGGGAACGATGAGCAGTTCTTC
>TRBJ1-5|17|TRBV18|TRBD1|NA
CASSPPFKDRANQPQHF
TGTGCCAGCTCACCACCATTTAAGGACAGGGCAAATCAGCCCCAGCATTTT
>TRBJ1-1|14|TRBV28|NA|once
CASSSRAMNTEAFF
TGTGCCAGCAGTTCCAGGGCTATGAACACTGAAGCTTTCTTT